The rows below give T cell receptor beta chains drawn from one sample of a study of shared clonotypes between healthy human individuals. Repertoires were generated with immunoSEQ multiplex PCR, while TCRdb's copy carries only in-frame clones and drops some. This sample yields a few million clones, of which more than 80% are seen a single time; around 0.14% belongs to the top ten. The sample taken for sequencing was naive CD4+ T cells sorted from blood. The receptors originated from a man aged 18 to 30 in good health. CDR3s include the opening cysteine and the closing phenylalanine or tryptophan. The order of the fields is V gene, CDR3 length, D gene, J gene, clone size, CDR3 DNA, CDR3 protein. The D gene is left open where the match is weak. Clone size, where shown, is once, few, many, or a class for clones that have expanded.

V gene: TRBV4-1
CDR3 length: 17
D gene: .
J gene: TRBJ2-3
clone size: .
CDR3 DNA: TGCGCCAGCAGCCGCGGGTCAAAAGGGGTAGGCACAGATACGCAGTATTTT
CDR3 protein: CASSRGSKGVGTDTQYF

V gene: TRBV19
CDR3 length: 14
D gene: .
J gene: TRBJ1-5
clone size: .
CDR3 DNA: TGTGCCAGTAGTATAGTGGGGGACAATCAGCCCCAGCATTTT
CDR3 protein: CASSIVGDNQPQHF

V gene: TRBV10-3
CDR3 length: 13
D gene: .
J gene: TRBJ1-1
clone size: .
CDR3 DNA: TGTGCCATCAGTGAAAGTGTACTTGGTGAAGCTTTCTTT
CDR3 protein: CAISESVLGEAFF

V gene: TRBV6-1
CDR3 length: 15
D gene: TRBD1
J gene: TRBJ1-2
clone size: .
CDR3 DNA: TGTGCCAGCAGCACTGGACAGGGGGCGTACTATGGCTACACCTTC
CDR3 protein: CASSTGQGAYYGYTF

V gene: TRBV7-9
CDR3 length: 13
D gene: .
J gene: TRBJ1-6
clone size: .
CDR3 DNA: TGTGCCAGCAGCTTAGAATCCAATTCACCCCTCCACTTT
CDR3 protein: CASSLESNSPLHF

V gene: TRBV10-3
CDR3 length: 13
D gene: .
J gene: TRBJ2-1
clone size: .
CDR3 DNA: TGTGCCATCAGTGTCGGGGGCTCTGATGAGCAGTTCTTC
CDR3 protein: CAISVGGSDEQFF

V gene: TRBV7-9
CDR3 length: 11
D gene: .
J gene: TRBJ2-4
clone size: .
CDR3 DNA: TGTGCCAGCAGCTTAGGTGACATTCAGTACTTC
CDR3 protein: CASSLGDIQYF

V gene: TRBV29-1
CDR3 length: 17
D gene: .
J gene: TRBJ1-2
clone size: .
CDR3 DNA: TGCAGCGTTGAAGAAATTATTGGAAGGGATGGAGGCTATGGCTACACCTTC
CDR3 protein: CSVEEIIGRDGGYGYTF

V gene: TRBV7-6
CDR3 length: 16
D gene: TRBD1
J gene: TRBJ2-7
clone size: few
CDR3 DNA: TGTGCCAGCAGCTTAGCTGGGGGACAGGGCTCCTACGAGCAGTACTTC
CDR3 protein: CASSLAGGQGSYEQYF

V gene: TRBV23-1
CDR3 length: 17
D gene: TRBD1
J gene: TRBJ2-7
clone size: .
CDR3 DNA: TGCGCCAGCAGTCAACGGGACAGCATCCTCGCGGACTACGAGCAGTACTTC
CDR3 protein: CASSQRDSILADYEQYF

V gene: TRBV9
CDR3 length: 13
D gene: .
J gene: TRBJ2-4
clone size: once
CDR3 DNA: TGTGCCAGCAGCGCGGACGCCAAAAACATTCAGTACTTC
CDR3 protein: CASSADAKNIQYF

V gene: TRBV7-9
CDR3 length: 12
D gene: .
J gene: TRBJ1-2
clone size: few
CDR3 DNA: TGTGCCAGCAGCTATTCAGTGGAGGGCTACACCTTC
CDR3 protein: CASSYSVEGYTF

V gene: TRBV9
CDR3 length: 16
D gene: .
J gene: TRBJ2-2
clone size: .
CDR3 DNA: TGTGCCAGCAGCGTCCTCTCCGGGAGAATAAGCGGGGAGCTGTTTTTT
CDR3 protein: CASSVLSGRISGELFF

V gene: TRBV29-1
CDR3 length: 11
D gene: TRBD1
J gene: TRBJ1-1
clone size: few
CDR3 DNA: TGCAGCGCCTCGATCGACAGGGGGGCTTTCTTT
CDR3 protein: CSASIDRGAFF

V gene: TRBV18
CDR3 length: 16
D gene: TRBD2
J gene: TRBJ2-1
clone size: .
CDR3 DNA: TGTGCCAGCTCACCAGGGACTAGCGGGTCCTACAATGAGCAGTTCTTC
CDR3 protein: CASSPGTSGSYNEQFF

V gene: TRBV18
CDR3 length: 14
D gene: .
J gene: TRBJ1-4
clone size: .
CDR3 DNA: TGTGCCAGCTCACCCGGCGCGGAAAATGAAAAACTGTTTTTT
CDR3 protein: CASSPGAENEKLFF

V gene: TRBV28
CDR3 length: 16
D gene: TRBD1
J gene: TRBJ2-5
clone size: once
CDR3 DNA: TGTGCCAGCAGTTTAGGAGGACAGGGACCTCAAGAGACCCAGTACTTC
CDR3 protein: CASSLGGQGPQETQYF

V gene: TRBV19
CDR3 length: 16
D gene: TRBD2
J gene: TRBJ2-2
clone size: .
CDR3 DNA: TGTGCCAGTAGTATAATAGCGGGAGACATCGCCGGGGAGCTGTTTTTT
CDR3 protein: CASSIIAGDIAGELFF

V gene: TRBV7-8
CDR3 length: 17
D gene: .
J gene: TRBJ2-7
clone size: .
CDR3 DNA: TGTGCCAGCAGCTTACGGTCCGGACAGACTTACTCCTACGAGCAGTACTTC
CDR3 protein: CASSLRSGQTYSYEQYF

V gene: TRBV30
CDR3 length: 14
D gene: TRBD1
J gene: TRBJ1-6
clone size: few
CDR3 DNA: TGTGCCTGGAGTAAGGGACAGGGTAATTCACCCCTCCACTTT
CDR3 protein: CAWSKGQGNSPLHF

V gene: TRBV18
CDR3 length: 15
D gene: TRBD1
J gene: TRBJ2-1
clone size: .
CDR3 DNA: TGTGCCAGCTCCCCCGGGACAGGGTCCTACAATGAGCAGTTCTTC
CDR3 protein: CASSPGTGSYNEQFF

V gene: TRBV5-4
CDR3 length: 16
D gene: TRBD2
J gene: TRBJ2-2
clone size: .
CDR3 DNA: TGTGCCAGCAGCGCCTCAAGCGGGAGAAGTGACGGGGAGCTGTTTTTT
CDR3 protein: CASSASSGRSDGELFF

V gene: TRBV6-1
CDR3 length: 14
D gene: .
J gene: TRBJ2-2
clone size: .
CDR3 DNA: TGTGCCAGCGGCGAGTGGGCAGGAGTCGGGGAGCTGTTTTTT
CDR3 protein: CASGEWAGVGELFF

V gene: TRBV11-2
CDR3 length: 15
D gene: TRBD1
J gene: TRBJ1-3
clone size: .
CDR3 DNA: TGTGCCAGCAGCCAGGACAGGGTCTCTGGAAACACCATATATTTT
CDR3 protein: CASSQDRVSGNTIYF

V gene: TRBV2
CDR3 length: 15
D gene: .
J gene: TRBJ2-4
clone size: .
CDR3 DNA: TGTGCCAGCAGTGAAGACAGCCCCCCCAAAAACATTCAGTACTTC
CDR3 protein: CASSEDSPPKNIQYF

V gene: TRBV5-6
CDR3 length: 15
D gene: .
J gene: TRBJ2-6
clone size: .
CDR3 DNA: TGTGCCAGCAGCTTGGTGGCCTCTGGGGCCAACGTCCTGACTTTC
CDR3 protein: CASSLVASGANVLTF

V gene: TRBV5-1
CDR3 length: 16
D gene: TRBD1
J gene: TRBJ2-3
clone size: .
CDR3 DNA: TGCGCCAGCAGCGCACGCAGGGGGATTAGCACAGATACGCAGTATTTT
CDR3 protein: CASSARRGISTDTQYF

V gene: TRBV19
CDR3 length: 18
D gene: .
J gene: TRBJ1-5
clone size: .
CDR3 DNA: TGTGCCAGTAGCCCTCCGGGACAAACATCATATAGCAATCAGCCCCAGCATTTT
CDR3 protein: CASSPPGQTSYSNQPQHF

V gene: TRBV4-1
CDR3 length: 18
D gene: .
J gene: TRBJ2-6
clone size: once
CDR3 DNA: TGCGCCAGCAGCCAAATTTTAAGGGGCAGTCCCGGGGCCAACGTCCTGACTTTC
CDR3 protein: CASSQILRGSPGANVLTF

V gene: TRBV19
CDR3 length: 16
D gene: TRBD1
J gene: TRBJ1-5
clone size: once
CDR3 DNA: TGTGCCAGTAGTGACAGGGGATTAAGTAGCAATCAGCCCCAGCATTTT
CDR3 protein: CASSDRGLSSNQPQHF

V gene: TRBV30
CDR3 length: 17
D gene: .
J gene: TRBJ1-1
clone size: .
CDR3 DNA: TGTGCCTGGAGTGTAAGGGGGGGTCAAGAGTCTGGCACTGAAGCTTTCTTT
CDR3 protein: CAWSVRGGQESGTEAFF

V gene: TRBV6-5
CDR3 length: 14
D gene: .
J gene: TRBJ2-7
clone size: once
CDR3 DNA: TGTGCCAGCAGTTCCTCCTCAGCGGCCTACGAGCAGTACTTC
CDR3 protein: CASSSSSAAYEQYF

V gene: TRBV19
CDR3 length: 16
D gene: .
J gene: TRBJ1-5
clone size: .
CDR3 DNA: TGTGCCAGTAGTATCTTCGACGGGAAAGGCAATCAGCCCCAGCATTTT
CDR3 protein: CASSIFDGKGNQPQHF

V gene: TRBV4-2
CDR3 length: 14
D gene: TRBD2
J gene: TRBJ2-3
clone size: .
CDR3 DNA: TGTGCCAGCAGCCGCGGGGGTGGCACAGATACGCAGTATTTT
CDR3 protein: CASSRGGGTDTQYF

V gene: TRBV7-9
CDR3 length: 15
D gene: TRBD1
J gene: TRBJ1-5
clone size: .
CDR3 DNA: TGTGCCAGCAGCTTGGCTGGACAGGGGGCTGGGCCCCAGCATTTT
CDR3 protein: CASSLAGQGAGPQHF

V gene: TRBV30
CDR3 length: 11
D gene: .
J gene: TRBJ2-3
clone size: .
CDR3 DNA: TGTGCCTGTAAAAACACAGATACGCAGTATTTT
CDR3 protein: CACKNTDTQYF

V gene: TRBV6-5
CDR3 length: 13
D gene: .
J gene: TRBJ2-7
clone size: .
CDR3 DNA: TGTGCCAGCAGTTACTCACTAGCCTACGAGCAGTACTTC
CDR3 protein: CASSYSLAYEQYF

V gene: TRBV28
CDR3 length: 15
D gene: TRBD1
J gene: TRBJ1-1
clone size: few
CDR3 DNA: TGTGCCAGCAGTCTAAGACAGGGGGTAAGGACTGAAGCTTTCTTT
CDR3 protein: CASSLRQGVRTEAFF

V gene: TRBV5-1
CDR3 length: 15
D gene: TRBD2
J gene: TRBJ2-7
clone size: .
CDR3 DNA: TGCGCCAGCAGCTTGGTAGCGGGGGGCTCCTACGAGCAGTACTTC
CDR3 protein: CASSLVAGGSYEQYF

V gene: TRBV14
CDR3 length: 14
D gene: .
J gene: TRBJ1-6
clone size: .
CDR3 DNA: TGTGCCAGCAGCCCGGCCTCCTATAATTCACCCCTCCACTTT
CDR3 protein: CASSPASYNSPLHF

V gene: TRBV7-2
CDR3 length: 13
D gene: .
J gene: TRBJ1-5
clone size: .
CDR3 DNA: TGTGCCAGCAGCTTAGGGAGGGATCAGCCCCAGCATTTT
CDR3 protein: CASSLGRDQPQHF

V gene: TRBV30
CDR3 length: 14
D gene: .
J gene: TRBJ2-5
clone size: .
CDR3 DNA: TGTGCCTGGAGCCCACGGAGAAAGGAAGAGACCCAGTACTTC
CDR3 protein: CAWSPRRKEETQYF

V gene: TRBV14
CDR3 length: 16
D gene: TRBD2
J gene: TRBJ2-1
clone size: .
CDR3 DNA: TGTGCCAGCAGCCGATTGATGGGGGCTAGCGGGCCTCAGCAGTTCTTC
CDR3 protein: CASSRLMGASGPQQFF

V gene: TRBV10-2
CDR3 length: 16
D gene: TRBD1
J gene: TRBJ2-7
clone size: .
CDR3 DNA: TGCGCCAGCAGTGTCGGCCGGGACAGGGGATCCTACGAGCAGTACTTC
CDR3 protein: CASSVGRDRGSYEQYF

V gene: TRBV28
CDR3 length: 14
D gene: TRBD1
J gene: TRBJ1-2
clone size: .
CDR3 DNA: TGTGCCAGCAGTTCAGGGACAGTTAACTATGGCTACACCTTC
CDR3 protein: CASSSGTVNYGYTF

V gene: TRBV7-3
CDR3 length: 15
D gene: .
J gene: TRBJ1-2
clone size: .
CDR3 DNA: TGTGCCAGCAGCTTAACGGGGACACAAAACTATGGCTACACCTTC
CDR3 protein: CASSLTGTQNYGYTF

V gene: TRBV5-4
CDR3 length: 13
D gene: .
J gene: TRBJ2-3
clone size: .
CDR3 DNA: TGTGCCAGCAGCTTGTCTGGCACAGATACGCAGTATTTT
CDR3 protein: CASSLSGTDTQYF

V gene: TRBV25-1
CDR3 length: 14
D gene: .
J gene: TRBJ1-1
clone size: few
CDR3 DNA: TGTGCCAGCACCGATCCAAGGGTGAACACTGAAGCTTTCTTT
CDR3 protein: CASTDPRVNTEAFF